The 3 T cell receptor beta chains reported below all come from one sample, sequenced in a study of blood T cell repertoires in COVID-19. The assay was immunoSEQ multiplex PCR, and TCRdb's table has in-frame clones only and misses some. The table shows under 200,000 clones, with around 79% occurring only once. Sequences were obtained from peripheral blood. The receptors derive from a man between 60 and 75 years old with active or convalescent COVID-19.

V is TRBV28 and J is TRBJ2-7, with a possible D match to TRBD1 (7 bases). Germline-derived CDR1 and CDR2 are MDHEN and SYDVKM. V was trimmed by 6 bases and J by 5 bases, leaving 20 bases between them. CDR3 length: 15 amino acids. CDR3 in amino acids: CASRPHSGRGDEQYF. The CDR3 bases are TGTGCCAGCAGACCACATTCGGGCAGGGGGGACGAGCAGTACTTC.

The J gene is TRBJ2-5, the V gene TRBV29-1, with D perhaps TRBD2 (5 bases). Trimming cost V 2 bases and J 5 bases, with 12 bases left between them. The germline V gene encodes CDR1 SQVTM and CDR2 ANQGSEA. CDR3 length: 13 amino acids. The CDR3 region is CSVERGHRETQYF. The CDR3 DNA reads TGCAGCGTTGAAAGAGGGCATCGGGAGACCCAGTACTTC.

The rearrangement links TRBV5-5 to TRBJ2-3; D ambiguous. Germline V gives CDR1 SGHKS, CDR2 YYEKEE (reference sequence). The CDR3 is 15 residues long. The ends were cut back, 2 bases at V and 3 bases at J, with 13 bases in the middle. The CDR3 spells CASSFGSIDTDTQYF. The CDR3 coding sequence is TGTGCCAGCAGCTTTGGCTCCATCGATACAGATACGCAGTATTTT.